A selection of T cell receptor beta chains follows, all from one sample in a study of T-cell reconstitution after alpha-beta-depleted transplantation in children. TCRdb redid the calling of the PCR reads with MiXCR, one entry per CDR3 protein. The sample yields some 3,900 distinct CDR3 sequences, 8.5% to 9.5% seen once. The sequencing used PBMCs, mostly from graft donor cells, collected 180 days after TCRalphabeta/CD19-depleted stem cell transplant. These receptor sequences come from a male patient aged 2-9 years who had a stem cell transplant for acute lymphoblastic leukemia, so the T cells may come from the graft donor. Each CDR3 is given without its conserved first and last residue. Each record gives: V gene, CDR3 protein.

TRBV12-3/TRBV12-4,ASSSRDYNQPQH
TRBV11-3,ASSSPGKVDGYT
TRBV7-2,ASSPDHAGYEQY
TRBV3-2,ASSRYLGTAKQPSAHNDNSPLH
TRBV11-1,ASSSQLRGTSKRYEQY
TRBV7-9,ASRPGLAGKGKGNEQF
TRBV24-1,ATSVQGAAGYT
TRBV19,ASSPRADQETQY
TRBV11-3,ASRTSGRVDDNEQF
TRBV7-9,ASSLFGDSNQPQH
TRBV7-6,ASSLVYRDRGYYEQY
TRBV5-1,ASSLYRDRGQETQY
TRBV28,ASSVNNEKLF
TRBV7-9,ASSRMGSPLH
TRBV12-3/TRBV12-4,ASSFGTGRSDTQY
TRBV5-1,ASSLNPRDRICWGPQH
TRBV5-4,ARRPGRLAGELL
TRBV2,ASSGNSDNEQF
TRBV4-2,ASSPGVPSWELL
TRBV12-3/TRBV12-4,ASTGLAGIYNEQF
TRBV7-9,ASSPMTGGSFYGYT
TRBV9,ASSVGGDGDYEQY
TRBV19,ASSLGQGDREQF
TRBV5-1,ASSLRLQQYQETQY
TRBV7-8,ASSTDMAKNIQY
TRBV28,ASSPMQGQGRGVPYNEQF
TRBV29-1,SVKLAGGHLAIQY
TRBV19,ASSTRTDEQY
TRBV14,ASSLLGAADTQY
TRBV5-1,ASSLTGEASPLH
TRBV10-3,AISERDHSYEQY
TRBV7-9,ASRGAATSNEKLF
TRBV2,ASSGDYEDIQY
TRBV5-6,ASSLAISSGSYEQY
TRBV7-9,ASSPRDGAQAAF
TRBV5-1,ASSWTEPGWDTIY
TRBV7-9,ASSSYSSVLKDTQY
TRBV19,ASSYYGQETQY
TRBV7-6,ASSSPPGTRTDTQY